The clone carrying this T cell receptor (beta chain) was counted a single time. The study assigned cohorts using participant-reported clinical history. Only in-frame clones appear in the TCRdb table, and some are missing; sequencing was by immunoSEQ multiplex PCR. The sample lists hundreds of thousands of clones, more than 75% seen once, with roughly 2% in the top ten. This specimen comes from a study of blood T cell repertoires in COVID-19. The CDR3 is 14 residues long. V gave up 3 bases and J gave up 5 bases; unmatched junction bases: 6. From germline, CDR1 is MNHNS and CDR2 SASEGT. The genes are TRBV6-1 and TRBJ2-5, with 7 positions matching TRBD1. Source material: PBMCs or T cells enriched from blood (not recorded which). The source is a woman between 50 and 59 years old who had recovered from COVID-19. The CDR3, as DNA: TGTGCCAGCAGTGACGGGACAGTAAAGGAGACCCAGTACTTC. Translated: CASSDGTVKETQYF.